This T cell receptor (beta chain) originates from a study of blood T cell repertoires in COVID-19. Overall study context: The United States, Italy and Spain supplied acute and convalescent COVID-19 samples. The analysed material was cDNA or gDNA that came from T cells, B-cell-depleted T cells, or PBMCs.

The germline V gene encodes CDR1 KGHSH and CDR2 LQKENI. CDR3 size: 15 residues. Trimming shortened V by 2 bases and J by 0 bases, and 8 bases separated the two germline ends. As processed by the authors: Amplification from reference gene primers served as the basis for estimated nucleated cell counts. Here immunoSEQ multiplex PCR was the method, and the copy in TCRdb shows in-frame clones only, minus some. The V and J calls and clone size are taken from that table; D and trimming were inferred from the DNA. Of about 180,000 clones in the sample, 65% to 90% were seen once. Sequenced material: peripheral blood. The gene calls are TRBV18 and TRBJ1-3; D is uncertain. This TCR was sampled from a man aged 45-60 years with active or convalescent COVID-19. In DNA, the CDR3 is TGTGCCAGCTCACCAAACGGGTTCTCTGGAAACACCATATATTTT. This encodes CASSPNGFSGNTIYF.